This T cell receptor (beta chain) comes out of a study of blood T cell repertoires in COVID-19. Study background: Samples representing acute and convalescent COVID-19 were sourced from the United States, Italy and Spain.

Clones were sequenced by immunoSEQ multiplex PCR, and TCRdb holds only the in-frame ones, with some missing. The sample lists 99,000 or so clones, just under 85% seen once, with approximately 3.3% in the top ten. CDR3 length equals 13 residues. The germline V and J ends were trimmed by 6 bases and 1 base, with 9 bases remaining between them. CDR1 SGHVS and CDR2 FQNEAQ come from the germline V gene. The sequence came from an elderly woman with active or convalescent COVID-19. Sequenced input: peripheral blood. The V and J genes are TRBV7-8 and TRBJ2-5; a weak D match, TRBD2 (6 bases). CDR3 nucleotides: TGTGCCAGCAGATTGGGGGGCCAAGAGACCCAGTACTTC. It codes for CASRLGGQETQYF.